This T cell receptor beta chain originates from a study of blood T cell repertoires in COVID-19. The overall study: Samples representing acute and convalescent COVID-19 were sourced from the United States, Italy and Spain. In each case, the material was cDNA or gDNA derived from T cells, B-cell-depleted T cells, or PBMCs.

Germline V gene lookup returns CDR1 SGHNT and CDR2 YYREEE (reference sequence). V lost 4 bases and J lost 1; bases outside the gene matches: 7. The CDR3 spans 15 residues. As handled by the study authors: How many nucleated cells were present was estimated from reference gene primer amplification. The repertoire was sequenced with immunoSEQ multiplex PCR; TCRdb's copy has only in-frame clones and lacks some. V and J calls plus clone size are reproduced from that table; the DNA served to infer D and trimming. The sample holds some 320,000 clones, roughly 86% seen once. Sequencing used peripheral blood. V gene TRBV5-4 combines with J gene TRBJ1-1, with TRBD1 identical over 7 bases. This sequence was found in a woman aged 45-65 years who had recovered from COVID-19. The CDR3 spells CASSQGQAKNTEAFF. For the CDR3, the DNA is TGTGCCAGCAGCCAAGGACAGGCAAAGAACACTGAAGCTTTCTTT.